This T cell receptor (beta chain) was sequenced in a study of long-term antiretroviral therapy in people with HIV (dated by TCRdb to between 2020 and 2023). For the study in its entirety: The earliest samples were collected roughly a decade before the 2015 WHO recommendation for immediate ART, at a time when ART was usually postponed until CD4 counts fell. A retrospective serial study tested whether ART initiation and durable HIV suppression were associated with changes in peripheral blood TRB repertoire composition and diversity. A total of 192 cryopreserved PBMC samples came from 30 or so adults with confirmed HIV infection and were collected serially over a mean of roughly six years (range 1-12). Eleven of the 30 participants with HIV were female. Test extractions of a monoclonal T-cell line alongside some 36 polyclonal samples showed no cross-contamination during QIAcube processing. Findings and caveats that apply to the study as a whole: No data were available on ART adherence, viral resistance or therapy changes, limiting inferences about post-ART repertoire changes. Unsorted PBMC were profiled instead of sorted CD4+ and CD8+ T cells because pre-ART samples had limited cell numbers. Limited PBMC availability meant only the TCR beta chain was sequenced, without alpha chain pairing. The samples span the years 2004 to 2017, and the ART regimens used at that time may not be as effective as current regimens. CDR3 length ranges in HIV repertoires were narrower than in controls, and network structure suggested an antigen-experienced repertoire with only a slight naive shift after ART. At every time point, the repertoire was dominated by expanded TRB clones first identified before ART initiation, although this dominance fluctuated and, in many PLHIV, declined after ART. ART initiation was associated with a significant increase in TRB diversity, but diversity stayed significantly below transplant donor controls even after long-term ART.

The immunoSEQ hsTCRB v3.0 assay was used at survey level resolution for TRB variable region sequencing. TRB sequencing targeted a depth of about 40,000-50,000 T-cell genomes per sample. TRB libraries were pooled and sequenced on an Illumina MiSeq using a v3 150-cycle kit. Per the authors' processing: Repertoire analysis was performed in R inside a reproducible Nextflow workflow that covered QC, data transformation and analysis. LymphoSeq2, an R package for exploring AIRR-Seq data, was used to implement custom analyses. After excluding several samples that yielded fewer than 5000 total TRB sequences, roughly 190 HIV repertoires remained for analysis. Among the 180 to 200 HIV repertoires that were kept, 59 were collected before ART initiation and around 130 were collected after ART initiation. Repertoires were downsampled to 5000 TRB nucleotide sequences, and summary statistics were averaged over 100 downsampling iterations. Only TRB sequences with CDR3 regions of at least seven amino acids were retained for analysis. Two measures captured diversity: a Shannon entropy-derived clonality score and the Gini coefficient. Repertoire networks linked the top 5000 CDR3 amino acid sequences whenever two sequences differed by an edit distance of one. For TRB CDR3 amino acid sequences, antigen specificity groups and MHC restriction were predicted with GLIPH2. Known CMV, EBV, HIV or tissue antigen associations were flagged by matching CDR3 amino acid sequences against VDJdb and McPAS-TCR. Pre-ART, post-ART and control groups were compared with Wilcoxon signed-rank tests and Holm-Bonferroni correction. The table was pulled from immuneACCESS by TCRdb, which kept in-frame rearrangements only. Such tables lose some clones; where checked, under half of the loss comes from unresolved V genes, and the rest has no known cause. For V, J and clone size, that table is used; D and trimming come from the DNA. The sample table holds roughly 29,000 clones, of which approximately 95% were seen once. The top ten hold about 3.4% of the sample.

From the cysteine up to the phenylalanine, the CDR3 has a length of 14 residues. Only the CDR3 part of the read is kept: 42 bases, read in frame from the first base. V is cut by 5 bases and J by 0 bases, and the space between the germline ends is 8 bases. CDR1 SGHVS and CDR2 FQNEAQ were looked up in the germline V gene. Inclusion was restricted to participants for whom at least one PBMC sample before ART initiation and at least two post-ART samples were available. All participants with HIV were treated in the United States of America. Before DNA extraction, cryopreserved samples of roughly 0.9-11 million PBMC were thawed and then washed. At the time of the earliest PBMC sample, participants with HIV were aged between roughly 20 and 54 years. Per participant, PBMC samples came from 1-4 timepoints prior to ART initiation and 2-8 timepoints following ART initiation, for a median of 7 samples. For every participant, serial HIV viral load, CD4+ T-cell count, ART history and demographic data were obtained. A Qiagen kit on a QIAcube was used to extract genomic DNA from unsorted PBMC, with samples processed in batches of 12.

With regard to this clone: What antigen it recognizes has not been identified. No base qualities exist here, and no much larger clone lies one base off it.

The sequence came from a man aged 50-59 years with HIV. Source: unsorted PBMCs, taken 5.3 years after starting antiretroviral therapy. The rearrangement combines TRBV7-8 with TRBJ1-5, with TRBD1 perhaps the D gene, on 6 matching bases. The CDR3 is CASSPGDSNQPQHF. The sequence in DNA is TGTGCCAGCAGCCCAGGGGATAGCAATCAGCCCCAGCATTTT. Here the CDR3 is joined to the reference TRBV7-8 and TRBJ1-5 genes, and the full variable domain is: GAGVSQSPRYKVAKRGQDVALRCDPISGHVSLFWYQQALGQGPEFLTYFQNEAQLDKSGLPSDRFFAERPEGSVSTLKIQRTQQEDSAVYLCASSPGDSNQPQHFGDGTRLSIL.